This T cell receptor beta chain was captured in a study of neurological immune-mediated disorders. TCRdb independently ran MiXCR on the 5' RACE reads; one entry per CDR3 protein. The sample contains under 75,000 distinct CDR3 sequences, roughly 3% of which appear only once. Unsorted libraries used 2 million PBMCs kept at -80 degrees C. V lost 5 bases and J lost 6; bases outside the gene matches: 13. The CDR3 extends over 16 amino acids. Per germline, CDR1 SGHTA and CDR2 FQGNSA. The table lists this clonotype with many counts. Sequencing was done on a sample of PBMCs. The chain has TRBV7-2 and TRBJ1-2; TRBD1 agrees at 9 bases. The clonotype comes from a woman aged 45-65 years with multiple sclerosis. The chain's CDR3 is CASSLDRGSLLHGYTF. The CDR3 DNA reads as TGTGCCAGCAGCCTGGACAGGGGAAGCCTCCTTCATGGCTACACCTTC.